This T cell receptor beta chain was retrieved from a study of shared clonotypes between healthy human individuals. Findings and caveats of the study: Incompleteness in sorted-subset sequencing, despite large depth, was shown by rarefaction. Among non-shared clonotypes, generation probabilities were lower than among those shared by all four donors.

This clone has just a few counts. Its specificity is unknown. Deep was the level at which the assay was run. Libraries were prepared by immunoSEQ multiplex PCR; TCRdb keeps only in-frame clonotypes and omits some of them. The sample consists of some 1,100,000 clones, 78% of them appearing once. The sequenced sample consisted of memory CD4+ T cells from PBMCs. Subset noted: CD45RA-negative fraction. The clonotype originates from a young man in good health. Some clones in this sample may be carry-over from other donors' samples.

The CDR3 DNA sequence: TGTGCCAGCAGCCGGCCCGACGATACGCAGTATTTT. It translates to CASSRPDDTQYF. The V gene is TRBV5-4, the J gene TRBJ2-3; D is undetermined. The length of the CDR3 is 12 residues. Trimming shortened V by 4 bases and J by 6 bases, and 9 bases separated the two germline ends. Germline-derived CDR1 and CDR2 are SGHNT and YYREEE (reference sequence). The full variable domain, with the rest looked up from reference TRBV5-4 and TRBJ2-3, is ETGVTQSPTHLIKTRGQQVTLRCSSQSGHNTVSWYQQALGQGPQFIFQYYREEENGRGNFPPRFSGLQFPNYSSELNVNALELDDSALYLCASSRPDDTQYFGPGTRLTVL.